This TCR beta chain was captured in a study of shared clonotypes between healthy human individuals. The V end was cut by 6 bases, the J end by 5 bases, with 8 bases between. The CDR3 extends over 11 amino acids. In germline, CDR1 is SGHTA, CDR2 FQGTGA. Clones were sequenced by immunoSEQ multiplex PCR, and TCRdb holds only the in-frame ones, with some missing. The top ten clones hold roughly 0.34% of a sample with over 2 million clones, 85% to 95% of them seen once. As regards this clone: Antigen specificity is unknown.

Regarding the study as a whole: Sampling was confined to blood; repertoires within tissues likely differ.

This chain links TRBV7-3 with TRBJ2-7; TRBD1 is a possible D gene (6 bases). The sample consisted of naive CD4+ T cells from PBMCs. The subset is: CD45RA+ positively selected. The origin of this receptor is a man aged 18 to 29 in good health. Some clones in this sample may be carry-over from other donors' samples. The DNA for the CDR3 is TGTGCCAGCAGGGGGGCCAACGAGCAGTACTTC. Its protein product is CASRGANEQYF.